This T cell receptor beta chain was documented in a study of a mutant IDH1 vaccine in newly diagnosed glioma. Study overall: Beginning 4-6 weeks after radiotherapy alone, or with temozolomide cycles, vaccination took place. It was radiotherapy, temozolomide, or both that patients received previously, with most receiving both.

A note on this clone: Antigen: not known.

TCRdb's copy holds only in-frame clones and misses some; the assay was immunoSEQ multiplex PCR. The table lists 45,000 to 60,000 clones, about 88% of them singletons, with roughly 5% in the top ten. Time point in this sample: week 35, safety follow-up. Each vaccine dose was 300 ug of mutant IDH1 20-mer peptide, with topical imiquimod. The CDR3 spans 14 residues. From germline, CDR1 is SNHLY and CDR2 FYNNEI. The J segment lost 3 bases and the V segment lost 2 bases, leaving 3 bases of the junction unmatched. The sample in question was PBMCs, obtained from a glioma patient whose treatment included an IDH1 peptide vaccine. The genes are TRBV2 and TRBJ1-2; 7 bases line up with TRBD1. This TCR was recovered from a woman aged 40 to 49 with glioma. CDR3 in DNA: TGTGCCAGCAGTGAACGGCAGGGGGACTATGGCTACACCTTC. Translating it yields CASSERQGDYGYTF.